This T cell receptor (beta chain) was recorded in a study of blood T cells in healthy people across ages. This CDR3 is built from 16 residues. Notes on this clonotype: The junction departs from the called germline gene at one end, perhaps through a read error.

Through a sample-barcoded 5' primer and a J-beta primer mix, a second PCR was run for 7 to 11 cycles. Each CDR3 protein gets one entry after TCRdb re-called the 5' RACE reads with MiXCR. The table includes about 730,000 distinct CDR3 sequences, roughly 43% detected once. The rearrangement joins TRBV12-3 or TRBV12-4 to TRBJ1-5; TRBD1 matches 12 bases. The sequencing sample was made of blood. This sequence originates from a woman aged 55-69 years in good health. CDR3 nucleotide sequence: TGTACCAGCAGCCTTGCGGGACAGGGGGCGAATCAGCCCCAGCATTTT. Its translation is CTSSLAGQGANQPQHF.